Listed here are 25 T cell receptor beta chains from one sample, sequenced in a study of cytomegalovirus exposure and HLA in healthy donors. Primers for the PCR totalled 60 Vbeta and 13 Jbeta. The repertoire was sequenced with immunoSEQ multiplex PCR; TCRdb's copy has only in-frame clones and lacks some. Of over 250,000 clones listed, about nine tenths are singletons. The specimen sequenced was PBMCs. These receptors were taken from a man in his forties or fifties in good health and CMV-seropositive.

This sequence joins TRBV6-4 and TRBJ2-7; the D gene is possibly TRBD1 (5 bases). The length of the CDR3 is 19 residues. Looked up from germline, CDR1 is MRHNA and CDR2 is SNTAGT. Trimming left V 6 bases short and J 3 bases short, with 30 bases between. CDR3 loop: CASSRIPLLQGRISYEQYF. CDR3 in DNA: TGTGCCAGCAGCCGCATCCCCCTCTTGCAGGGTAGGATAAGCTACGAGCAGTACTTC.

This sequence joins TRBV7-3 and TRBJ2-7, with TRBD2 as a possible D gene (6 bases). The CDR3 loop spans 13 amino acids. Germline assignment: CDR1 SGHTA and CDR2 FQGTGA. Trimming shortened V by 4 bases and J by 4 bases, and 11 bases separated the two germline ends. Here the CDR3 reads CASSSFGGYEQYF. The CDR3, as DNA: TGTGCCAGCAGCTCATTCGGGGGTTACGAGCAGTACTTC.

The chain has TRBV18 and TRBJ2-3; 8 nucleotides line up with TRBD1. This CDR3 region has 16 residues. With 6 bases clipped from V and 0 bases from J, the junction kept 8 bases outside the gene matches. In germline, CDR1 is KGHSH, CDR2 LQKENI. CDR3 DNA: TGTGCCAGCTCCCTCCAGGGGGCCCCTAGCACAGATACGCAGTATTTT. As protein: CASSLQGAPSTDTQYF.

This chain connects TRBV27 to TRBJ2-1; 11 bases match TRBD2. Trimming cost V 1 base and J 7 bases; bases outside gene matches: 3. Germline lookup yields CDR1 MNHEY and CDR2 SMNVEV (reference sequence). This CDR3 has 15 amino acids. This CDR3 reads CASSLWPSGRNEQFF. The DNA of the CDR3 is TGTGCCAGCAGTTTATGGCCTAGCGGGAGGAATGAGCAGTTCTTC.

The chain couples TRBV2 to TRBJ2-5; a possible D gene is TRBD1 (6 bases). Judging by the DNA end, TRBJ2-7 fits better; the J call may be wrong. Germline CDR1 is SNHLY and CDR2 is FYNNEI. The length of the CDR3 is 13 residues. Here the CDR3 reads CASKGRGPYEQYF. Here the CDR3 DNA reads TGTGCCAGCAAGGGCAGGGGCCCCTACGAGCAGTACTTC.

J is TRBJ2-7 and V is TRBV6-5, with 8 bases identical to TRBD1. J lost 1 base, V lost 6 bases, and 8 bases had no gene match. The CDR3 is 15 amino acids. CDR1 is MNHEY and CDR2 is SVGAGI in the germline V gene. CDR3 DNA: TGTGCCAGCAGCAACCCCAGGGGGCCTTCCTACGAGCAGTACTTC. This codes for CASSNPRGPSYEQYF.

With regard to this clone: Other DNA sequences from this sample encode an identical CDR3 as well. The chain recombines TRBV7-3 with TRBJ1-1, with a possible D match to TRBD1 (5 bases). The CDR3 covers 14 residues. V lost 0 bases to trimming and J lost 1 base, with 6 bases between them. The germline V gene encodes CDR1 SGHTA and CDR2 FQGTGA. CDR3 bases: TGTGCCAGCAGCTTAACGGGGGGGAACACTGAAGCTTTCTTT. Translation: CASSLTGGNTEAFF. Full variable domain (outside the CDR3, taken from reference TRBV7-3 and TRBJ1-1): GAGVSQTPSNKVTEKGKYVELRCDPISGHTALYWYRQSLGQGPEFLIYFQGTGAADDSGLPNDRFFAVRPEGSVSTLKIQRTERGDSAVYLCASSLTGGNTEAFFGQGTRLTVV.

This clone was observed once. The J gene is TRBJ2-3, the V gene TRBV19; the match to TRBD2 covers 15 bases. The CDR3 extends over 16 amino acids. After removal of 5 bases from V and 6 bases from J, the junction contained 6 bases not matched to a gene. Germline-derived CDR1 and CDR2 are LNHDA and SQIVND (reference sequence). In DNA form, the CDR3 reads TGTGCCAGTAGTCAGGGACTAGCGGGAGGTGTGGATACGCAGTATTTT. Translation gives CASSQGLAGGVDTQYF.

The CDR3 reads CASSFPPMSNEQFF. As DNA, the CDR3 is TGTGCCAGCAGTTTCCCACCGATGAGCAATGAGCAGTTCTTC. The chain recombines TRBV28 with TRBJ2-1; D is ambiguous. The length of the CDR3 is 14 residues. Germline-derived CDR1 and CDR2 are MDHEN and SYDVKM. V was pared by 3 bases and J by 6 bases, with 12 bases between.

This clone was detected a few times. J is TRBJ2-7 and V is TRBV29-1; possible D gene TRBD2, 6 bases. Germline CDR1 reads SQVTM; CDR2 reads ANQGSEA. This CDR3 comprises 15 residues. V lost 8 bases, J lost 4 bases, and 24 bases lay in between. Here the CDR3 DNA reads TGCAGCCCAGGGCGGGGACTTCCCCCCCTATACGAGCAGTACTTC. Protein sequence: CSPGRGLPPLYEQYF.

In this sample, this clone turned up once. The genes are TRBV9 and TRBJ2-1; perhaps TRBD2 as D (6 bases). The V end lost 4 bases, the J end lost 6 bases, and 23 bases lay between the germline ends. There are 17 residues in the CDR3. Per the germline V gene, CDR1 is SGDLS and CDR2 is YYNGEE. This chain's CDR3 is CASSHPFAGKGSNEQFF. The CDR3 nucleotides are TGTGCCAGCAGCCATCCCTTCGCGGGAAAGGGGTCCAATGAGCAGTTCTTC.

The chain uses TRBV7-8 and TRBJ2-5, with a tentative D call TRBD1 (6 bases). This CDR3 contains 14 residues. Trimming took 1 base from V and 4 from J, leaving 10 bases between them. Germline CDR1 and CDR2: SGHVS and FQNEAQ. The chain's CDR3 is CASSLDRDGETQYF. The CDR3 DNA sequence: TGTGCCAGCAGCTTAGACAGGGATGGAGAGACCCAGTACTTC.

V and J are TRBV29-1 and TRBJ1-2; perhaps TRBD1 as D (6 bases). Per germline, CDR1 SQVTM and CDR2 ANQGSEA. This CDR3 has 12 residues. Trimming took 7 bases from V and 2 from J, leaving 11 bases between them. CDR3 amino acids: CSATDRNYGYTF. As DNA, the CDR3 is TGCAGCGCCACGGACAGAAACTATGGCTACACCTTC.

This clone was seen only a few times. Here the CDR3 DNA reads TGCAGCGTTCTCCTCCAGGGGAGCTCCTACGAGCAGTACTTC. Residues: CSVLLQGSSYEQYF. The V gene is TRBV29-1, the J gene TRBJ2-7, with D perhaps matching TRBD1 (6 bases). Trimming took 5 bases from V and 0 from J, leaving 14 bases between them. Germline values: CDR1 SQVTM, CDR2 ANQGSEA. CDR3 length: 14 amino acids.

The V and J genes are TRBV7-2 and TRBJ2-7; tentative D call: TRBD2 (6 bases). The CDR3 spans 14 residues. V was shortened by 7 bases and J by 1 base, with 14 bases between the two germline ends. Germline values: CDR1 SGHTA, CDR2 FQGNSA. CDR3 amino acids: CASTLGDFSYEQYF. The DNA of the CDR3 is TGTGCCAGCACCTTGGGGGACTTTTCCTACGAGCAGTACTTC.

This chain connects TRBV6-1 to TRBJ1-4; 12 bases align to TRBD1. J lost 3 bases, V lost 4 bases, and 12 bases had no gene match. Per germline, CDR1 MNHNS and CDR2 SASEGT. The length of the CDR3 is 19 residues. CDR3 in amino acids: CASSGSTGTGGPPNEKLFF. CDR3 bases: TGTGCCAGCAGTGGATCAACCGGGACAGGGGGCCCCCCTAATGAAAAACTGTTTTTT.

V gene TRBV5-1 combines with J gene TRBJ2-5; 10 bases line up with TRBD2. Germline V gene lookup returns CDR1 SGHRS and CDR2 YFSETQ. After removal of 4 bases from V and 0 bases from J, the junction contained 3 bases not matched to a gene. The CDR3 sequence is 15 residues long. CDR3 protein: CASSSGLADQETQYF. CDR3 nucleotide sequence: TGCGCCAGCAGCAGTGGACTAGCGGACCAAGAGACCCAGTACTTC.

The CDR3 loop is CAVGGAEETQYF. The CDR3 coding sequence is TGTGCCGTCGGGGGGGCCGAAGAGACCCAGTACTTC. This chain connects TRBV10-3 to TRBJ2-5; TRBD2 agrees at 8 bases. CDR3 length: 12 residues. After removal of 11 bases from V and 3 bases from J, the junction contained 5 bases not matched to a gene. Germline CDR1 is ENHRY and CDR2 is SYGVKD.

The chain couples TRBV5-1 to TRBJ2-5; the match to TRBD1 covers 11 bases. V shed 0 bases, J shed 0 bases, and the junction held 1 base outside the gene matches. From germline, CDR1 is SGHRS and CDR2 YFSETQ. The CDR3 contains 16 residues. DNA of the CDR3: TGCGCCAGCAGCTTGGGGGGACAGGGGGACCAAGAGACCCAGTACTTC. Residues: CASSLGGQGDQETQYF.

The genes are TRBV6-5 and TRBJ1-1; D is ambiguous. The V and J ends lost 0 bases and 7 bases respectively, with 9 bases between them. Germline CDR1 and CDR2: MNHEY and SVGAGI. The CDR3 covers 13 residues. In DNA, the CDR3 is TGTGCCAGCAGTTACTCCCGGGGTGGTGAAGCTTTCTTT. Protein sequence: CASSYSRGGEAFF.

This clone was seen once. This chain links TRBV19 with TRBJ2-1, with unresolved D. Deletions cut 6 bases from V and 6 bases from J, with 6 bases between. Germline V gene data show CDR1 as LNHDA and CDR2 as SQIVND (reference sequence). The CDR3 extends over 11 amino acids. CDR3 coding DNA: TGTGCCAGTAGCGGCGGCAATGAGCAGTTCTTC. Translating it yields CASSGGNEQFF.

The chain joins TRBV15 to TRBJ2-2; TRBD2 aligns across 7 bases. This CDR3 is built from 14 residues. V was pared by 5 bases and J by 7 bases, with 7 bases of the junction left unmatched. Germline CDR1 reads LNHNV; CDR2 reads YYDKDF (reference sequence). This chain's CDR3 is CATSFLGGVGELFF. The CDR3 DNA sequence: TGTGCCACCAGCTTTCTTGGGGGGGTCGGGGAGCTGTTTTTT.

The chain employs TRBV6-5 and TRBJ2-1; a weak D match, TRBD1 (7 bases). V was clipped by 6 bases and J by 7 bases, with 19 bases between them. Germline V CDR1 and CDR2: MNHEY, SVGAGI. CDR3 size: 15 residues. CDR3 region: CASSKTGRGWNEQFF. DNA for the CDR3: TGTGCCAGCAGCAAGACAGGGCGGGGTTGGAATGAGCAGTTCTTC.

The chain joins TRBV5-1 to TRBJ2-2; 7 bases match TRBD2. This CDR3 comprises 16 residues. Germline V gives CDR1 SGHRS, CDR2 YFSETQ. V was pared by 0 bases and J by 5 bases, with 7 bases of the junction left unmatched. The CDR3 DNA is TGCGCCAGCAGCTTGGAGGGAGGGGCAGGTACCGGGGAGCTGTTTTTT. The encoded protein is CASSLEGGAGTGELFF.

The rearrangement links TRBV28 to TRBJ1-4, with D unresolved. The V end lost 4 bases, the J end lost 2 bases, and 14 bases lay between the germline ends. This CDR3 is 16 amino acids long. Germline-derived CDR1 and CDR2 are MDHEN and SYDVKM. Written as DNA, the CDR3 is TGTGCCAGCAGTTACCCCTCCTCGGGTACTAATGAAAAACTGTTTTTT. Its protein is CASSYPSSGTNEKLFF.